The 25 T cell receptor beta chains below come from one sample, sequenced in a study of a mutant IDH1 vaccine in newly diagnosed glioma. Time point noted: week 47, end of study. Each vaccine dose was 300 ug of mutant IDH1 20-mer peptide, with topical imiquimod. The antigens for these receptors are not known. Some clones are missing from TCRdb's copy, which holds only in-frame ones; the method was immunoSEQ multiplex PCR. The sample holds about 40,000 clones, roughly 80% seen once. Here the sequenced sample was PBMCs, taken from a glioma patient whose treatment included an IDH1 peptide vaccine. All receptors come from a young man with glioma. Some clones in this sample may be carry-over from other donors' samples.

The chain couples TRBV29-1 to TRBJ2-2; 8 bases are a match to TRBD2. Trimming cost V 2 bases and J 4 bases; bases outside gene matches: 6. Per the germline V gene, CDR1 is SQVTM and CDR2 is ANQGSEA. The CDR3 consists of 15 residues. The DNA of the CDR3 is TGCAGCGTTGAAACGGGGGGGCTTATCACCGGGGAGCTGTTTTTT. Amino acid sequence: CSVETGGLITGELFF.

The rearrangement links TRBV6-1 to TRBJ2-7; D ambiguous. The V gene lost 6 bases and the J gene lost 3 bases, with 12 bases spanning the gap. The CDR3 is 13 amino acids. The V gene's germline CDR1 is MNHNS and CDR2 SASEGT. Here the CDR3 reads CASSRHHLYEQYF. DNA of the CDR3: TGTGCCAGCAGCCGACACCACCTCTACGAGCAGTACTTC.

The gene calls are TRBV5-1 and TRBJ1-1, with D possibly TRBD1 on 6 matching bases. The CDR3 loop spans 12 amino acids. Trimming stripped 5 bases from V and 1 base from J, with 6 bases between. Germline CDR1 reads SGHRS; CDR2 reads YFSETQ. CDR3 residues: CASRTGNTEAFF. In DNA form, the CDR3 reads TGCGCCAGCAGGACAGGGAACACTGAAGCTTTCTTT.

The chain recombines TRBV18 with TRBJ2-5; D might be TRBD1 (6 bases). Trimming pared 6 bases from V and 1 base from J, leaving 9 bases between. Germline lookup yields CDR1 KGHSH and CDR2 LQKENI. This CDR3 is built from 13 residues. CDR3 DNA sequence: TGTGCCAGCTCCCAGGGGACCCAAGAGACCCAGTACTTC. Residues: CASSQGTQETQYF.

This clone ranks as medium-sized (0.01 to 0.1%). The same CDR3 can be traced to other DNA sequences in this sample. CDR3 sequence: CAWTVGARAEAFF. The CDR3 bases are TGTGCCTGGACTGTAGGGGCCCGCGCTGAAGCTTTCTTT. The chain is built from TRBV30 and TRBJ1-1; a weak D match, TRBD1 (5 bases). There are 13 residues in the CDR3. Per the germline V gene, CDR1 is GTSNPN and CDR2 is SVGIG (reference sequence). V lost 4 bases to trimming and J lost 6 bases, with 15 bases between them.

The genes are TRBV9 and TRBJ1-2; possible D gene TRBD1, 6 bases. Trimming removed 4 bases at V and 5 bases at J, with 18 bases between. The CDR3 runs 15 residues. Germline assignment: CDR1 SGDLS and CDR2 YYNGEE. CDR3 DNA: TGTGCCAGCAGCCCTTGGACAGAAGCATCTTATGGCTACACCTTC. It yields the protein CASSPWTEASYGYTF.

The V gene is TRBV9, the J gene TRBJ2-7; TRBD1 matches at 9 bases. This CDR3 has 14 residues. With 2 bases clipped from V and 4 bases from J, the junction kept 4 bases outside the gene matches. In germline, CDR1 is SGDLS, CDR2 YYNGEE. This chain's CDR3 is CASSVTGGSYEQYF. CDR3 bases: TGTGCCAGCAGCGTTACAGGGGGCTCATACGAGCAGTACTTC.

For the CDR3, the DNA is TGTGCCAGCAGCCCGTTGGGTAGCGGGGAACATACGCAGTATTTT. It yields the protein CASSPLGSGEHTQYF. The chain employs TRBV7-6 and TRBJ2-3, with 8 bases matching TRBD2. J was trimmed by 7 bases and V by 5 bases; bases with no gene match: 11. The CDR3 runs to 15 residues. Per germline, CDR1 SGHVS and CDR2 FNYEAQ.

Here the CDR3 DNA reads TGTGCCAGCAGCTTGGGAACAGGGGGCGTAAATGGCTACACCTTC. The encoded protein is CASSLGTGGVNGYTF. The chain carries TRBV5-4 and TRBJ1-2; 9 bases align to TRBD1. Germline loops: CDR1 SGHNT, CDR2 YYREEE (reference sequence). This CDR3 is 15 amino acids long. Germline trimming cut 0 bases from V and 6 bases from J; bases unmatched to any gene: 6.

V and J are TRBV6-6 and TRBJ2-1; D may be TRBD1 (6 bases). The CDR3 is 13 residues long. V was pared by 7 bases and J by 5 bases, with 12 bases between. Germline CDR1 is MNHNY and CDR2 is SVGAGI (reference sequence). The chain's CDR3 is CASTQNRDNEQFF. The CDR3 DNA follows: TGTGCCAGCACCCAGAACAGGGACAATGAGCAGTTCTTC.

The chain recombines TRBV9 with TRBJ1-1; no definite D call. This CDR3 has 15 amino acids. V gave up 0 bases and J gave up 1 base, with 10 bases separating them. CDR1 is SGDLS, CDR2 YYNGEE, per germline. The CDR3, as DNA: TGTGCCAGCAGCGTAGTCGGCCGGGGGAACACTGAAGCTTTCTTT. As protein: CASSVVGRGNTEAFF.

The V and J genes are TRBV30 and TRBJ2-1; tentative D call: TRBD2 (6 bases). Germline CDR1 and CDR2: GTSNPN and SVGIG (reference sequence). The V end lost 0 bases, the J end lost 6 bases, and 9 bases lay between the germline ends. The CDR3 loop spans 13 amino acids. In DNA, the CDR3 is TGTGCCTGGAGTGTAGGAGGGCTCAATGAGCAGTTCTTC. Encoded protein: CAWSVGGLNEQFF.

This clone occurred a few times. This sequence joins TRBV7-2 and TRBJ2-2; no definite D call. V was shortened by 3 bases and J by 5 bases, with 16 bases between the two germline ends. CDR1 and CDR2 from the germline V gene are SGHTA and FQGNSA. This CDR3 region has 16 residues. The chain's CDR3 is CASSFGSPSRTGELFF. The CDR3 DNA reads as TGTGCCAGCAGCTTTGGGTCTCCATCAAGAACCGGGGAGCTGTTTTTT.

The chain couples TRBV18 to TRBJ1-2; 8 nucleotides line up with TRBD1. Germline V lookup: CDR1 KGHSH, CDR2 LQKENI. V was clipped by 3 bases and J by 0 bases; unmatched bases: 6. This CDR3 contains 16 residues. In nucleotides, the CDR3 is TGTGCCAGCTCACCGGGGGGACAGGCGACTAACTATGGCTACACCTTC. The encoded protein is CASSPGGQATNYGYTF.

The chain is built from TRBV4-3 and TRBJ1-2; the D gene is possibly TRBD1 (5 bases). The ends were cut back, 0 bases at V and 2 bases at J, with 22 bases in the middle. CDR1 and CDR2 from the germline V gene are LGHNA and YSLEER. The CDR3 spans 19 residues. DNA for the CDR3: TGCGCCAGCAGCCAAGAAGGCAGGAGGGGCTTAGAAGGGAACTATGGCTACACCTTC. As protein: CASSQEGRRGLEGNYGYTF.

This clone was picked up one time. V usage is TRBV30 and J usage is TRBJ2-2; tentatively, D is TRBD2 (6 bases). V was pared by 3 bases and J by 1 base, with 12 bases between. Germline-derived CDR1 and CDR2 are GTSNPN and SVGIG (reference sequence). The CDR3 extends over 15 amino acids. For the CDR3, the DNA is TGTGCCTGGAGGTTACGGGACTTGAACACCGGGGAGCTGTTTTTT. Amino acids: CAWRLRDLNTGELFF.

This sequence joins TRBV7-2 and TRBJ1-1; D gene unclear. Germline CDR1 and CDR2: SGHTA and FQGNSA. V was clipped by 1 base and J by 6 bases, with 15 bases between them. The CDR3 length is 15 residues. The CDR3 DNA reads TGTGCCAGCAGCTTAGTGGCAGTCTCCTCAGCTGAAGCTTTCTTT. Residues: CASSLVAVSSAEAFF.

V usage is TRBV4-3 and J usage is TRBJ1-2; D is uncertain. The CDR3 length is 14 residues. V lost 0 bases and J lost 2, with 7 bases in between. Germline V gene sequence: CDR1 LGHNA, CDR2 YSLEER. This CDR3 is CASSQDTRNYGYTF. CDR3 in DNA: TGCGCCAGCAGCCAAGATACCCGGAACTATGGCTACACCTTC.

The chain carries TRBV5-6 and TRBJ2-5; 7 positions agree with TRBD2. This CDR3 region has 16 residues. With 5 bases clipped from V and 1 base from J, the junction kept 11 bases outside the gene matches. Germline CDR1 and CDR2: SGHDT and YYEEEE. CDR3: CASSLAASGAQETQYF. CDR3 nucleotide sequence: TGTGCCAGCAGTCTGGCGGCGAGCGGGGCCCAAGAGACCCAGTACTTC.

The DNA of the CDR3 is TGTGCCAGCAGCCTGACTAGCGGAGCCTACAATGAGCAGTTCTTC. It specifies CASSLTSGAYNEQFF. The V call is TRBV7-2, the J call TRBJ2-1, with 9 bases fitting TRBD2. Per germline, CDR1 SGHTA and CDR2 FQGNSA. The CDR3 loop spans 15 amino acids. The ends lost 5 bases at V and 2 bases at J; junction bases unmatched: 4. The whole variable domain, remainder taken from reference TRBV7-2 and TRBJ2-1, is GAGVSQSPSNKVTEKGKDVELRCDPISGHTALYWYRQSLGQGLEFLIYFQGNSAPDKSGLPSDRFSAERTGGSVSTLTIQRTQQEDSAVYLCASSLTSGAYNEQFFGPGTRLTVL.

The gene calls are TRBV18 and TRBJ1-5; possible D gene TRBD1, 6 bases. The CDR3 has 13 residues. Germline CDR1 reads KGHSH; CDR2 reads LQKENI. Trimming shortened V by 6 bases and J by 7 bases, and 13 bases separated the two germline ends. Written as DNA, the CDR3 is TGTGCCAGCTCCCTTGGGGGGCTCCAGCCCCAGCATTTT. It translates to CASSLGGLQPQHF.

This sequence joins TRBV19 and TRBJ1-2; the D gene is possibly TRBD1 (5 bases). CDR1 is LNHDA, CDR2 SQIVND, per germline (reference sequence). CDR3 length: 14 residues. V shed 3 bases and J shed 2 bases, with 10 bases lying between them. DNA of the CDR3: TGTGCCAGTAGTATGCCAGGGAAAAACTATGGCTACACCTTC. Encoded protein: CASSMPGKNYGYTF.

The chain combines TRBV10-3 with TRBJ2-7, with D possibly being TRBD1 (5 bases). Trimming pared 4 bases from V and 1 base from J, leaving 11 bases between. CDR1 and CDR2 from the germline V gene are ENHRY and SYGVKD. The CDR3 is 14 residues long. The CDR3 sequence: CAISGQSGSYEQYF. CDR3 in DNA: TGTGCCATCAGTGGACAGTCCGGATCCTACGAGCAGTACTTC.

J is TRBJ2-7 and V is TRBV4-3; 10 positions agree with TRBD2. CDR1 is LGHNA and CDR2 is YSLEER in the germline V gene. The CDR3 contains 15 residues. V lost 4 bases and J lost 2; bases outside the gene matches: 5. The CDR3: CASSPGTSVPYEQYF. DNA of the CDR3: TGCGCCAGCAGCCCCGGGACTAGCGTCCCCTACGAGCAGTACTTC.

V gene TRBV13 combines with J gene TRBJ1-2, with 8 bases fitting TRBD1. The CDR3 sequence is 14 residues long. CDR1 is PRHDT and CDR2 is FYEKMQ in the germline V gene (reference sequence). Trimming cost V 5 bases and J 8 bases; bases outside gene matches: 10. The CDR3 nucleotides read TGTGCCAGCAGCCTCGGACAGGGAAGATGGGGCTACACCTTC. Translating it yields CASSLGQGRWGYTF.